The 23 T cell receptor beta chains listed next were all sequenced from one sample in a study of cytomegalovirus exposure and HLA in healthy donors (dated by TCRdb to between 2016 and 2019). Libraries came from the immunoSEQ multiplex PCR assay. The multiplex PCR relied on a mix of 60 forward primers for TCR Vbeta segments and 13 reverse primers for TCR Jbeta segments. Not all clones reach the TCRdb copy of this immuneACCESS table, which keeps in-frame sequences only. Checked studies attribute under half of the gap to unresolved V genes and leave the rest unexplained. The sample profile shows around 170,000 clones; approximately 80% of them were found once. Under 2% of the sample comes from the top ten. Sample: PBMCs. These receptors originate from a man aged 18 to 30 in good health and CMV-seronegative.

With respect to this clone: In the same sample, other DNA sequences code for this CDR3. The chain joins TRBV5-1 to TRBJ2-7; 7 nucleotides align to TRBD1. Germline V gene data show CDR1 as SGHRS and CDR2 as YFSETQ. CDR3 length: 15 amino acids. The ends lost 0 bases at V and 0 bases at J; junction bases unmatched: 3. The DNA of the CDR3 is TGCGCCAGCAGCTTGGGGACAGGTAGCTCCTACGAGCAGTACTTC. It encodes CASSLGTGSSYEQYF.

This chain connects TRBV14 to TRBJ2-7; a possible D gene is TRBD1 (5 bases). CDR3 length equals 14 residues. The germline V gene encodes CDR1 SGHDN and CDR2 FVKESK. V was pared by 0 bases and J by 6 bases, with 12 bases between. CDR3 sequence reads: CASSQDHLRGEQYF. In DNA, the CDR3 is TGTGCCAGCAGCCAAGATCATTTAAGGGGCGAGCAGTACTTC.

The rearrangement joins TRBV6-5 to TRBJ2-3; D is perhaps TRBD2 (5 bases). Deletions cut 6 bases from V and 5 bases from J, with 9 bases between. The V gene's germline CDR1 is MNHEY and CDR2 SVGAGI. This CDR3 spans 12 amino acids. The chain's CDR3 is CASRPRGDTQYF. CDR3 DNA: TGTGCCAGCAGACCCCGGGGAGATACGCAGTATTTT.

This chain joins TRBV29-1 and TRBJ2-7; 13 positions match TRBD2. The germline gives CDR1 SQVTM, CDR2 ANQGSEA. The CDR3 loop spans 15 amino acids. V shed 6 bases, J shed 3 bases, and the junction held 8 bases outside the gene matches. CDR3 protein: CSVHRTSGGNYEQYF. The CDR3 region has the DNA TGCAGCGTCCATCGGACTAGCGGGGGCAACTACGAGCAGTACTTC.

This rearrangement joins TRBV11-1 to TRBJ1-4; 10 bases fit TRBD1. This CDR3 contains 14 residues. The germline gives CDR1 SGHAT, CDR2 FQDESV (reference sequence). J gave up 6 bases and V 5 bases, and 3 bases lay outside the gene matches. CDR3 protein: CASSPGQGDEKLFF. The CDR3 nucleotides are TGTGCCAGCAGCCCCGGACAGGGGGATGAAAAACTGTTTTTT.

V and J are TRBV28 and TRBJ1-1; 9 positions match TRBD1. With V trimmed by 1 base and J by 4 bases, 4 bases remained unmatched. The CDR3 totals 15 residues. The germline V gene has CDR1 MDHEN and CDR2 SYDVKM. The CDR3 DNA is TGTGCCAGCAGTTTATATGGACAGGGGCTCACTGAAGCTTTCTTT. This encodes CASSLYGQGLTEAFF.

A few counts support this clone. The V call is TRBV5-6, the J call TRBJ1-1; D might be TRBD1 (5 bases). Per the germline V gene, CDR1 is SGHDT and CDR2 is YYEEEE. The length of the CDR3 is 15 residues. V was clipped by 1 base and J by 0 bases, with 10 bases between them. The CDR3 region is CASSLSGGLNTEAFF. The CDR3 DNA reads as TGTGCCAGCAGCTTGTCCGGGGGTCTGAACACTGAAGCTTTCTTT. Full variable domain (missing parts from reference TRBV5-6 and TRBJ1-1): DAGVTQSPTHLIKTRGQQVTLRCSPKSGHDTVSWYQQALGQGPQFIFQYYEEEERQRGNFPDRFSGHQFPNYSSELNVNALLLGDSALYLCASSLSGGLNTEAFFGQGTRLTVV.

The chain recombines TRBV2 with TRBJ1-5; weak D call: TRBD1 (6 bases). V was clipped by 3 bases and J by 7 bases, with 10 bases between them. This CDR3 spans 13 amino acids. In germline, CDR1 is SNHLY, CDR2 FYNNEI. The CDR3 nucleotides are TGTGCCAGCAGTGAGAACAGGGAACAGCCCCAGCATTTT. Protein sequence: CASSENREQPQHF.

The genes are TRBV28 and TRBJ1-4, with D possibly TRBD1 on 6 matching bases. The germline V and J ends were trimmed by 6 bases and 5 bases, with 16 bases remaining between them. Looked up from germline, CDR1 is MDHEN and CDR2 is SYDVKM. This CDR3 contains 15 residues. CDR3 bases: TGTGCCAGCAGCCAACTACAGGGCCAGAATGAAAAACTGTTTTTT. Translating gives CASSQLQGQNEKLFF.

Only one count was recorded for this clone. The gene calls are TRBV5-3 and TRBJ1-5; no firm D call. TRBV5-3 carries the ORF label, with uncertain function. This CDR3 comprises 18 residues. Deletions cut 5 bases from V and 0 bases from J, with 21 bases between. The CDR3 coding sequence is TGTGCCAGAAGGAAAGCCGGGATCGATGGTCGTAGCAATCAGCCCCAGCATTTT. Protein product: CARRKAGIDGRSNQPQHF.

The rearrangement links TRBV4-2 to TRBJ2-5; a weak D match, TRBD2 (6 bases). Trimming removed 0 bases from V and 1 base from J, with 21 bases in between. Germline V gene data show CDR1 as LGHNA and CDR2 as YNFKEQ. There are 19 residues in the CDR3. CDR3 sequence reads: CASSQEPSGPTRPQETQYF. The DNA of the CDR3 is TGTGCCAGCAGCCAAGAACCCAGCGGGCCAACTCGACCCCAAGAGACCCAGTACTTC.

This clone has just a few counts. This chain joins TRBV10-2 and TRBJ2-2, with D possibly matching TRBD2 (5 bases). V lost 8 bases, J lost 5 bases, and 15 bases lay in between. CDR1 is WSHSY, CDR2 SAAADI, per germline. The CDR3 is made up of 14 amino acids. The chain's CDR3 is CASVASPLTGELFF. The CDR3 DNA follows: TGCGCCAGCGTGGCTAGCCCGCTTACCGGGGAGCTGTTTTTT.

The gene calls are TRBV5-6 and TRBJ2-7; 11 bases are shared with TRBD2. The length of the CDR3 is 15 residues. The germline V gene has CDR1 SGHDT and CDR2 YYEEEE. V lost 4 bases to trimming and J lost 7 bases; unmatched junction nucleotides: 10. The DNA for the CDR3 is TGTGCCAGCAGCGTTCCACTAGCGGGAGTATGGGAGCAGTACTTC. Its protein is CASSVPLAGVWEQYF.

This clone showed up just a few times. The chain recombines TRBV5-4 with TRBJ1-1; unclear D gene. Germline loops: CDR1 SGHNT, CDR2 YYREEE (reference sequence). The CDR3 is made up of 11 amino acids. V was pared by 8 bases and J by 0 bases, with 5 bases between. Here the CDR3 DNA reads TGTGCCAGTCACATGAACACTGAAGCTTTCTTT. Translation gives CASHMNTEAFF.

In this sample, this clone turned up once. This chain uses TRBV18 with TRBJ1-6, with unresolved D. Trimming cost V 3 bases and J 7 bases, with 10 bases left between them. This CDR3 has 14 amino acids. The germline V gene encodes CDR1 KGHSH and CDR2 LQKENI. DNA of the CDR3: TGTGCCAGCTCACCTCAGAGGGTCAATTCACCCCTCCACTTT. This gives the protein CASSPQRVNSPLHF. Variable domain in full (rest from reference TRBV18 and TRBJ1-6): NAGVMQNPRHLVRRRGQEARLRCSPMKGHSHVYWYRQLPEEGLKFMVYLQKENIIDESGMPKERFSAEFPKEGPSILRIQQVVRGDSAAYFCASSPQRVNSPLHFGNGTRLTVT.

This chain uses TRBV28 with TRBJ2-7; unclear D gene. Germline loops: CDR1 MDHEN, CDR2 SYDVKM. V lost 7 bases and J lost 2, with 6 bases in between. This CDR3 spans 11 amino acids. CDR3 region: CASTLAYEQYF. CDR3 in DNA: TGTGCCAGCACCCTAGCCTACGAGCAGTACTTC.

This clone has a handful of counts. The rearrangement joins TRBV6-1 to TRBJ2-5, with D possibly being TRBD2 (5 bases). This CDR3 is built from 14 residues. V was shortened by 2 bases and J by 4 bases, with 11 bases between the two germline ends. CDR1 and CDR2 (germline): MNHNS, SASEGT. The DNA of the CDR3 is TGTGCCAGCAGTGAAATGAGGGCACGAGAGACCCAGTACTTC. It specifies CASSEMRARETQYF.

The CDR3, as DNA: TGTGCCAGCAGCGTTGGCGGGAGAACGTCCTACAATGAGCAGTTCTTC. It codes for CASSVGGRTSYNEQFF. The chain links TRBV9 to TRBJ2-1, with 7 bases matching TRBD2. The CDR3 is made up of 16 amino acids. Germline V gene lookup returns CDR1 SGDLS and CDR2 YYNGEE. Trimming cost V 2 bases and J 1 base; bases outside gene matches: 6.

The genes are TRBV28 and TRBJ1-5; D gene unclear. CDR1 MDHEN and CDR2 SYDVKM come from the germline V gene. CDR3 length: 14 amino acids. V lost 6 bases to trimming and J lost 6 bases, with 15 bases between them. In nucleotides, the CDR3 is TGTGCCAGCAGCTCAACAGTATTCGGTCAGCCCCAGCATTTT. Protein: CASSSTVFGQPQHF.

The chain employs TRBV2 and TRBJ2-3; 10 bases fit TRBD1. The V gene end was trimmed by 5 bases and the J gene end by 5 bases; junction bases not matched to a gene: 7. The CDR3 runs 15 residues. From germline, CDR1 is SNHLY and CDR2 FYNNEI. The CDR3 region has the DNA TGTGCCAGCAGTTCTCGACAGGGGGCGGGAGATACGCAGTATTTT. This translates into CASSSRQGAGDTQYF.

The gene calls are TRBV27 and TRBJ1-4; D not certain. Trimming took off 4 bases at V and 7 bases at J, with 13 bases between the two ends. CDR3 length: 14 amino acids. Germline CDR1 is MNHEY and CDR2 is SMNVEV (reference sequence). This chain's CDR3 is CASSSIVGGEKLFF. The CDR3 region has the DNA TGTGCCAGCAGTTCCATCGTCGGCGGTGAAAAACTGTTTTTT.

V gene TRBV28 combines with J gene TRBJ1-2; 8 nucleotides agree with TRBD1. Germline lookup yields CDR1 MDHEN and CDR2 SYDVKM. V shed 7 bases, J shed 8 bases, and the junction held 6 bases outside the gene matches. CDR3 size: 12 residues. In DNA form, the CDR3 reads TGTGCCAGCACCCAGGCAGGGGGCGGCTACACCTTC. Translated: CASTQAGGGYTF.

The rearrangement joins TRBV9 to TRBJ2-7; TRBD1 might be the D (7 bases). V shed 4 bases and J shed 3 bases, with 17 bases lying between them. Germline V gene sequence: CDR1 SGDLS, CDR2 YYNGEE. The CDR3 spans 15 residues. DNA for the CDR3: TGTGCCAGCAGCCCCCGGGGGACAGTCGACTACGAGCAGTACTTC. Amino acids: CASSPRGTVDYEQYF.